This entry describes one T cell receptor beta chain. From germline, CDR1 is MGHDK and CDR2 SYGVNS. CDR3 length: 13 amino acids. V lost 5 bases and J 4 bases, leaving 11 bases between the germline ends. This record belongs to a study of blood T cell repertoires in COVID-19. The repertoire was sequenced with immunoSEQ multiplex PCR; TCRdb's copy has only in-frame clones and lacks some. The sample lists around 400,000 clones, around 87% occurring once. Sequenced material: peripheral blood. This clonotype was obtained from an older woman with COVID-19, enrolled during active disease. This sequence joins TRBV25-1 and TRBJ1-1; the D gene is possibly TRBD1 (5 bases). CDR3 nucleotide sequence: TGTGCCAGCAGTAGGCCCGGGGGCACTGAAGCTTTCTTT. Amino acids: CASSRPGGTEAFF. The variable domain in full, completed from reference TRBV25-1 and TRBJ1-1, reads EADIYQTPRYLVIGTGKKITLECSQTMGHDKMYWYQQDPGMELHLIHYSYGVNSTEKGDLSSESTVSRIRTEHFPLTLESARPSHTSQYLCASSRPGGTEAFFGQGTRLTVV.